This TCR beta chain was sequenced in a study of CD8 T cells in ankylosing spondylitis. The junction had 7 bases not matched to a gene; V was cut back by 5 bases and J by 3 bases. The length of the CDR3 is 15 residues. General study findings and limits: Made up of 7 to 9 highly homologous variants, a TCR beta motif appeared characteristic of ankylosing spondylitis blood. Within matched ankylosing spondylitis synovial fluid, disease-linked clones were reportedly significantly enriched. Prior literature has documented some motif variants in synovial fluid and blood from reactive arthritis.

This clonotype has ten or more counts. Its antigen is unknown. Generation of TCR beta libraries employed quantitative 5'-RACE incorporating molecular barcodes. TCRdb analysed the 5' RACE reads with MiXCR anew, one entry per CDR3 protein. Of around 300,000 distinct CDR3 sequences in the sample, about 15% were seen once. The clonotype comes from a male donor with ankylosing spondylitis or in good health (not recorded which). The chain combines TRBV12-3 or TRBV12-4 with TRBJ1-5, with TRBD1 identical over 7 bases. The sequenced sample was blood, either unsorted or a sorted T cell fraction (not recorded which). The CDR3 nucleotides are TGTGCCAGCAGTGACAGGGACGGTGACAATCAGCCCCAGCATTTT. It codes for CASSDRDGDNQPQHF.